One and the same sample provided the 14 T cell receptor beta chains below, sequenced in a study of T cells of healthy individuals. TCRdb re-analysed the 5' RACE reads in MiXCR, keeping a single row per CDR3 protein. The sample includes about 82,000 distinct CDR3 sequences, 5% of them seen just once. The receptors here all came from a female donor in good health.

This clonotype came up a few times. The chain is built from TRBV7-3 and TRBJ2-2; the D is unclear. Germline V CDR1 and CDR2: SGHTA, FQGTGA. This CDR3 region has 13 residues. Trimming cost V 6 bases and J 1 base, with 6 bases left between them. CDR3 sequence reads: CASSAENTGELFF. CDR3 sequence (DNA): TGTGCCAGCAGTGCCGAGAACACCGGGGAGCTGTTTTTT.

This chain connects TRBV28 to TRBJ1-6; maybe TRBD1 (5 bases). The CDR3 is 13 residues long. Trimming pared 6 bases from V and 14 bases from J, leaving 17 bases between. Looked up from germline, CDR1 is MDHEN and CDR2 is SYDVKM. CDR3 bases: TGTGCCAGCAGCCTAAGGGGCTCCCCAACCCTCCACTTT. It specifies CASSLRGSPTLHF.

This chain links TRBV5-1 with TRBJ2-5, with a tentative D call TRBD2 (6 bases). Germline V gene lookup returns CDR1 SGHRS and CDR2 YFSETQ. Trimming took off 0 bases at V and 5 bases at J, with 14 bases between the two ends. The CDR3 totals 15 residues. The CDR3: CASSLEGGGFETQYF. In DNA, the CDR3 is TGCGCCAGCAGCTTGGAAGGTGGGGGGTTTGAGACCCAGTACTTC.

The table lists this clonotype with many counts. The CDR3 nucleotides are TGTGCCAGCAGCTTGGGTATTGGGGGCCCCCACACCTTC. Amino acid sequence: CASSLGIGGPHTF. The V gene is TRBV13, the J gene TRBJ1-2; D is perhaps TRBD1 (6 bases). The CDR3 is 13 residues long. Trimming shortened V by 3 bases and J by 12 bases, and 17 bases separated the two germline ends. CDR1 is PRHDT, CDR2 FYEKMQ, per germline (reference sequence).

This clonotype has ten or more counts. The chain has TRBV11-2 and TRBJ2-7; TRBD2 agrees at 9 bases. Germline V gene data show CDR1 as SGHAT and CDR2 as FQNNGV. J was trimmed by 3 bases and V by 5 bases; bases with no gene match: 2. The CDR3 length is 13 residues. CDR3 coding DNA: TGTGCCAGCAGCCCTAGCGGGAACTACGAGCAGTACTTC. As protein: CASSPSGNYEQYF.

The chain recombines TRBV11-2 with TRBJ1-6; D is possibly TRBD1 (5 bases). V lost 2 bases to trimming and J lost 10 bases, with 15 bases between them. The germline V gene encodes CDR1 SGHAT and CDR2 FQNNGV. CDR3 length: 15 amino acids. CDR3 amino acids: CASSLYGAAASPLHF. The CDR3 DNA sequence: TGTGCCAGCAGCTTATACGGGGCGGCCGCCTCACCCCTCCACTTT. The full variable domain, with the rest looked up from reference TRBV11-2 and TRBJ1-6, is EAGVAQSPRYKIIEKRQSVAFWCNPISGHATLYWYQQILGQGPKLLIQFQNNGVVDDSQLPKDRFSAERLKGVDSTLKIQPAKLEDSAVYLCASSLYGAAASPLHFGNGTRLTVT.

This clonotype was counted many times. V usage is TRBV24-1 and J usage is TRBJ2-1, with 9 nucleotides matching TRBD2. The CDR3 runs to 15 residues. V dropped 3 bases and J dropped 7; count of bases not matched to a gene: 6. Germline values: CDR1 KGHDR, CDR2 SFDVKD. CDR3 nucleotides: TGTGCCACCAGTGATGGCGGGAGGGCCGGGAATGAGCAGTTCTTC. Translation: CATSDGGRAGNEQFF.

J is TRBJ1-1 and V is TRBV29-1; TRBD1 agrees at 8 bases. The CDR3 extends over 14 amino acids. Trimming removed 7 bases from V and 0 bases from J; junction bases left unmatched: 7. The germline V gene has CDR1 SQVTM and CDR2 ANQGSEA. CDR3 sequence reads: CSATDRGLNTEAFF. Written as DNA, the CDR3 is TGCAGCGCCACCGACAGGGGCTTGAACACTGAAGCTTTCTTT.

There are many counts of this clonotype. V is TRBV7-8 and J is TRBJ2-7; the D gene is possibly TRBD1 (6 bases). The CDR3 totals 14 residues. Trimming took 2 bases from V and 2 from J, leaving 10 bases between them. CDR1 is SGHVS, CDR2 FQNEAQ, per germline. The CDR3 reads CASSLSRDTYEQYF. CDR3 coding DNA: TGTGCCAGCAGCTTAAGTAGGGACACCTACGAGCAGTACTTC.

This clonotype was found many times. The V call is TRBV24-1, the J call TRBJ2-1; 10 bases match TRBD2. The trim removed 5 bases at V and 6 bases at J, leaving 3 bases unmatched. CDR1 is KGHDR, CDR2 SFDVKD, per germline. The CDR3 has 14 residues. CDR3 sequence reads: CATSAPSGSNEQFF. The CDR3 DNA reads TGTGCCACCAGTGCTCCTAGCGGGAGCAATGAGCAGTTCTTC.

This clonotype has a count of ten or more. The rearrangement links TRBV20-1 to TRBJ2-1, with D possibly matching TRBD2 (5 bases). Germline V CDR1 and CDR2: DFQATT, SNEGSKA (reference sequence). V lost 1 base, J lost 4 bases, and 11 bases lay in between. This CDR3 comprises 14 residues. CDR3 loop: CSARGRPIYNEQFF. CDR3 coding DNA: TGCAGTGCTAGAGGGAGGCCCATTTACAATGAGCAGTTCTTC.

The chain couples TRBV5-1 to TRBJ1-4; D gene unclear. Trimming left V 2 bases short and J 5 bases short, with 10 bases between. The CDR3 length is 14 residues. Looked up from germline, CDR1 is SGHRS and CDR2 is YFSETQ. The CDR3 DNA reads TGCGCCAGCAGCTTTGGTGAGGGAAATGAAAAACTGTTTTTT. Protein: CASSFGEGNEKLFF.

The chain has TRBV19 and TRBJ1-2; 8 nucleotides agree with TRBD1. Germline V lookup: CDR1 LNHDA, CDR2 SQIVND (reference sequence). Germline trimming cut 4 bases from V and 3 bases from J; bases unmatched to any gene: 4. The CDR3 runs to 14 residues. CDR3 amino acids: CASSRTGRDYGYTF. The CDR3 DNA follows: TGTGCCAGTAGTAGGACAGGGCGCGACTATGGCTACACCTTC.

This clonotype showed up many times. The J gene is TRBJ1-1, the V gene TRBV27; no clear D. V was pared by 6 bases and J by 0 bases, with 8 bases between. The CDR3 length is 13 residues. CDR1 is MNHEY, CDR2 SMNVEV, per germline (reference sequence). This chain's CDR3 is CASSPQLNTEAFF. CDR3 sequence (DNA): TGTGCCAGCAGCCCACAGCTGAACACTGAAGCTTTCTTT.